The clone carrying this T cell receptor beta chain was recorded a few times. This sample is part of a study of regulatory T cells in long-lasting Graves disease. Regarding time point: persistent/refractory GD, antithyroid drugs over 5 years with positive TRAb. Making the TCR library involved RNA that had been extracted from PBMCs. Researchers made TCR beta libraries by using iRepertoire HTBI primers and running Arm-PCR on CDR3 regions. TCRdb redid the calling of the multiplex PCR reads with MiXCR, one entry per CDR3 protein. The sample consists of around 400,000 distinct CDR3 sequences, approximately 25% of them appearing once. This TCR came from a woman between 40 and 50 years old with Graves disease. The sequencing used peripheral blood mononuclear cells (PBMCs), collected when the disease was refractory, from a patient treated with antithyroid drugs.

CDR3 nucleotide sequence: TGTGCCAGCAGTTACGGGACACCCGAAGAGACCCAGTACTTC. Protein product: CASSYGTPEETQYF. V gene TRBV6-9 combines with J gene TRBJ2-5, with TRBD1 as a possible D gene (6 bases). The CDR3 runs to 14 residues. Germline V gene sequence: CDR1 MNHGY, CDR2 SVAAGI. V lost 3 bases and J lost 3, with 11 bases in between.